This TCR beta chain was captured by sequencing in a study of patients and donors after allogeneic stem cell transplantation. Using its own MiXCR run on the RT-PCR reads, TCRdb lists one record per CDR3 protein. The sample has 150,000 to 250,000 distinct CDR3 sequences; 35% to 50% are singletons. V dropped 4 bases and J dropped 5 bases, with 9 bases sitting between them. Germline-derived CDR1 and CDR2 are SQVTM and ANQGSEA. CDR3 length: 12 amino acids. The sample consisted of blood, either unsorted or a sorted T cell fraction (not recorded which). This chain links TRBV29-1 with TRBJ2-1; D ambiguous. The TCR sequence derives from a human donor who was either an allogeneic HSCT recipient or a stem cell or donor lymphocyte infusion donor (not recorded which). It is not recorded whose cells these are; they may come from a transplant donor. The CDR3 DNA reads TGCAGCGTTGTTGATCGGGACAATGAGCAGTTCTTC. It codes for CSVVDRDNEQFF.